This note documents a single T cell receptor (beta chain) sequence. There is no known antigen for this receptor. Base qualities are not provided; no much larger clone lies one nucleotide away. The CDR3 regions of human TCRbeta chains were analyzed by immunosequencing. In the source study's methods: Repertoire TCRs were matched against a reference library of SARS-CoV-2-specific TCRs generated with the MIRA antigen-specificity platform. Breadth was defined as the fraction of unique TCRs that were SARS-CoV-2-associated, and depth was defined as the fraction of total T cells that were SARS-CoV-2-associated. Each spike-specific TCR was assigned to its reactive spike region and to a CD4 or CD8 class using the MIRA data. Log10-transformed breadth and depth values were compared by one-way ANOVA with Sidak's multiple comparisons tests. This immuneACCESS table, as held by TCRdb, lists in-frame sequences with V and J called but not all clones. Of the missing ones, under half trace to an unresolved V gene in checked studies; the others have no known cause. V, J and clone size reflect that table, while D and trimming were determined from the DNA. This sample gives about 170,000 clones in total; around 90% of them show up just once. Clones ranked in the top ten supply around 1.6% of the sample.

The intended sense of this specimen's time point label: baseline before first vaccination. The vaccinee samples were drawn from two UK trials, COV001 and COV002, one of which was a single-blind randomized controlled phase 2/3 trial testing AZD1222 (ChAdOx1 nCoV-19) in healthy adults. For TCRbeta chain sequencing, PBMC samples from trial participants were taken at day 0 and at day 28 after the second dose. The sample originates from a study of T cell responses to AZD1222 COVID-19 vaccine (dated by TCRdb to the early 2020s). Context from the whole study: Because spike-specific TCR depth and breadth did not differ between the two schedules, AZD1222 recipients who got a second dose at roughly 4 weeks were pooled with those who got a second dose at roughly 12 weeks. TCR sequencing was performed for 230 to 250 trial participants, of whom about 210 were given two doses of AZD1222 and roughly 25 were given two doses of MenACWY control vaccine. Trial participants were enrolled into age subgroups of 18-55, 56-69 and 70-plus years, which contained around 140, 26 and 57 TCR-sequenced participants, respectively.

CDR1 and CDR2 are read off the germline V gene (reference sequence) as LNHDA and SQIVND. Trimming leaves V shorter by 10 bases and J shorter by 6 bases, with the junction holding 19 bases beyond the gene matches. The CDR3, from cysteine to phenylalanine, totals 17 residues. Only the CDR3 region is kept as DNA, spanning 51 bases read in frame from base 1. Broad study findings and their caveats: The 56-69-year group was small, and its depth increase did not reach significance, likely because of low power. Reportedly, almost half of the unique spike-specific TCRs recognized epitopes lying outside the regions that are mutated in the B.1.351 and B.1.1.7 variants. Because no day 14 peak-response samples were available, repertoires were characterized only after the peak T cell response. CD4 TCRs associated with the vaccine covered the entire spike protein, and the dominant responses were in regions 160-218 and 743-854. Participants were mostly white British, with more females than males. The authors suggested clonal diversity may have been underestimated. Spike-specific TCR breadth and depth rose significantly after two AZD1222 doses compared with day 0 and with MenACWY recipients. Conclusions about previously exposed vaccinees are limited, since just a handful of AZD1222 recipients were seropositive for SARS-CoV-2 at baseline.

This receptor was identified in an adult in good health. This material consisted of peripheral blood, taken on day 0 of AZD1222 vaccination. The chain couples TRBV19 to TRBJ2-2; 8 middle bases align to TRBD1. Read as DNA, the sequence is TGTGCCACATCCACCCACTTCGGGCAGGGGGCCTCCGGGGAGCTGTTTTTT. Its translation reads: CATSTHFGQGASGELFF.